This T cell receptor (beta chain) was retrieved from a study of blood T cell repertoires in COVID-19 (TCRdb year 2020). Describing the broader study: The collaborator samples originated in the United States, Italy and Spain and spanned the acute and convalescent phases of COVID-19. The material from the prospective study consisted of cDNA or gDNA derived from T cells, B-cell-depleted T cells, or PBMCs. Deeply sampled blood TCRbeta repertoires from subjects exposed to, actively infected with, or recovered from COVID-19 were included in the dataset. The repertoires were released in a freely available public database meant as a resource for research on the immune response to SARS-CoV-2. Samples were obtained from the ongoing ImmuneRACE study (first 160 participants) and from 1,254 subjects provided by 6 global collaborators. Sample metadata almost always included a de-identified subject ID, COVID-19 status, age in years and sex. HLA class I and class II types, where available, came from metadata supplied by the sample provider rather than from assay-based typing.

Here is what the overall study found, with its caveats: The amount of clinical and demographic metadata varied by source and participant and was provided uncurated.

TCRbeta CDR3 regions were amplified from genomic DNA by means of the immunoSEQ Assay, a bias-controlled multiplex PCR. The original pipeline was this. The number of nucleated cells in each sample was estimated by amplification of reference gene primers within the assay. To quantify the absolute abundance of each unique TCRbeta CDR3 rearrangement, sequence reads were collapsed and filtered. For each sample, productive Simpson clonality was calculated as the square root of Simpson's diversity index across productive rearrangements. This immuneACCESS table, as held by TCRdb, lists in-frame sequences with V and J called but not all clones. Of the missing ones, under half trace to an unresolved V gene in checked studies; the others have no known cause. The D gene and trimming were derived from the DNA, and the V and J assignments and clone size from that table. Present in this sample are about 440,000 clones, 90% of which were seen just once. The ten largest clonotypes hold 0.6% of the sample.

V is shortened by 10 bases, J by 4 bases, and the region joining them spans 16 bases. Per the germline V gene, MDHEN is the CDR1 and SYDVKM is the CDR2. Including cysteine and phenylalanine, the CDR3 has 13 amino acids. Just the 39-base CDR3 DNA is kept, in frame starting at base 1. Of note for this clone: The antigen this receptor binds is unknown. No much larger clone exists at a distance of one base, and base qualities are not known.

In the prospective study, participants were about 18 to 95 years old, resided in around 25 geographic areas of the United States, and were enrolled through a virtual design. Cohort assignment in the prospective study relied on participant-reported clinical history from a screening survey and a study questionnaire. ImmuneRACE Cohort 3 recovered participants were defined by two consecutive negative NP/OP PCR tests, healthcare professional clearance, or symptom resolution. Mobile phlebotomists in the prospective study collected whole blood, serum and a nasopharyngeal or oropharyngeal swab from every participant. Over a 2-month period, participants in the prospective study had the option of providing additional blood draws and questionnaires. Blood samples from the prospective study were shipped frozen or at room temperature prior to DNA extraction.

The receptor's source is a man aged 18 to 30 who had recovered from COVID-19. This receptor chain uses TRBV28 and TRBJ1-2; confidence is insufficient to name the D gene. Sequencing was performed on PBMCs or T cells enriched from blood (not recorded which). The DNA sequence is TGTGCCACCCAGTTACCCCTTACCTATGGCTACACCTTC. Translated, this is CATQLPLTYGYTF.